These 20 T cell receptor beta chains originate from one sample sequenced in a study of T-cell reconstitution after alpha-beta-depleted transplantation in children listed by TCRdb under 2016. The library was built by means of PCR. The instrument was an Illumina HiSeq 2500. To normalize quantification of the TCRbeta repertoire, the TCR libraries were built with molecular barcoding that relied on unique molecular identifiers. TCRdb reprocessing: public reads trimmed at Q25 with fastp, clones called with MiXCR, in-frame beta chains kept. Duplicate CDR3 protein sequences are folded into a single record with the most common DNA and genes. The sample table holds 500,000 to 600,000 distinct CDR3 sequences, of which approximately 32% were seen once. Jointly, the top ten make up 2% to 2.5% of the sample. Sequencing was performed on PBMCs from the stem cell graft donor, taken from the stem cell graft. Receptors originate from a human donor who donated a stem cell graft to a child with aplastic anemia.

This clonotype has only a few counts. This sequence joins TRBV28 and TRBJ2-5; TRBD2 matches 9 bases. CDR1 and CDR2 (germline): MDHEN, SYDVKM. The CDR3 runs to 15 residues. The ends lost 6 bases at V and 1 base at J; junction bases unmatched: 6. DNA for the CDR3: TGTGCCAGCAGACTAGCTAGCGGGACCCAAGAGACCCAGTACTTC. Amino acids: CASRLASGTQETQYF.

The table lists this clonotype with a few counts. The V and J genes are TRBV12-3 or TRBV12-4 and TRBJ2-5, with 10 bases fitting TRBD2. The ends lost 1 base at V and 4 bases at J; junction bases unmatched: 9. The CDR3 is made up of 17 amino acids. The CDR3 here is CASSLGGLAGVAETQYF. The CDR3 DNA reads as TGTGCCAGCAGTTTAGGGGGCCTAGCGGGAGTGGCAGAGACCCAGTACTTC.

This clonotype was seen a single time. CDR3 loop: CASSLAVRNTEAFF. The CDR3 DNA follows: TGCGCCAGCAGCTTGGCCGTGCGGAACACTGAAGCTTTCTTT. The V gene is TRBV5-1, the J gene TRBJ1-1; no clear D gene. This CDR3 has 14 residues. V was shortened by 0 bases and J by 1 base, with 7 bases between the two germline ends. Germline V CDR1 and CDR2: SGHRS, YFSETQ.

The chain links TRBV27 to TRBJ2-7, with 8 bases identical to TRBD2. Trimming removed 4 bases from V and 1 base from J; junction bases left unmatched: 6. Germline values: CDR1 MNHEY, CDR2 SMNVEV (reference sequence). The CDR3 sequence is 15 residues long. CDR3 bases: TGTGCCAGCAGTTCCCCGCTAGCGGGTTCCTACGAGCAGTACTTC. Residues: CASSSPLAGSYEQYF.

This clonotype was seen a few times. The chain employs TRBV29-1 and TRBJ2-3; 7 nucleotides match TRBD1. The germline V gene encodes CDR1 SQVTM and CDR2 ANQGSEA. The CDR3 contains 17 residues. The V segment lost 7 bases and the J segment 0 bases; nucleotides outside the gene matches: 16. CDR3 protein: CSAKPGQRHPSTDTQYF. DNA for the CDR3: TGCAGCGCCAAGCCGGGACAGAGGCATCCTAGCACAGATACGCAGTATTTT.

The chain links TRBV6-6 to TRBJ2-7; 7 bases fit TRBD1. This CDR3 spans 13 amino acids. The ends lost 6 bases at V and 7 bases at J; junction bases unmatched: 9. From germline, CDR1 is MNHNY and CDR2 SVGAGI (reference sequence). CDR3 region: CASSPGQPLEQYF. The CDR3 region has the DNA TGTGCCAGCAGCCCGGGACAGCCTTTAGAGCAGTACTTC.

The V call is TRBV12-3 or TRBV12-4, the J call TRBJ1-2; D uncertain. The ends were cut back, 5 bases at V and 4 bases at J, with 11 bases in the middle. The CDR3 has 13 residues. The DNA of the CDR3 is TGTGCCAGCAGTGTCGGACTGCCCTATGGCTACACCTTC. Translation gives CASSVGLPYGYTF.

The CDR3 nucleotides read TGTGCCAGCAGGGGAGTCGAAACGGGGACAGATACGCAGTATTTT. Protein product: CASRGVETGTDTQYF. The chain combines TRBV2 with TRBJ2-3; TRBD2 is a possible D gene (5 bases). In germline, CDR1 is SNHLY, CDR2 FYNNEI. V lost 6 bases to trimming and J lost 3 bases, with 16 bases between them. This CDR3 region has 15 residues.

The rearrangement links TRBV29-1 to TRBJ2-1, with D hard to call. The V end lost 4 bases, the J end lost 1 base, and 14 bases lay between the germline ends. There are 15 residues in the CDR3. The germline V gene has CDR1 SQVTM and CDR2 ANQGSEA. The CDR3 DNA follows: TGCAGCGTTGGGAAGGCCCTAAATTCCTACAATGAGCAGTTCTTC. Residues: CSVGKALNSYNEQFF.

Here the CDR3 reads CASSPRHGYGYTF. CDR3 nucleotides: TGTGCCAGCAGCCCTAGACATGGGTATGGCTACACCTTC. The rearrangement uses TRBV13 and TRBJ1-2; D is ambiguous. The CDR3 spans 13 residues. V lost 5 bases and J lost 5, with 12 bases in between. Germline CDR1 is PRHDT and CDR2 is FYEKMQ (reference sequence).

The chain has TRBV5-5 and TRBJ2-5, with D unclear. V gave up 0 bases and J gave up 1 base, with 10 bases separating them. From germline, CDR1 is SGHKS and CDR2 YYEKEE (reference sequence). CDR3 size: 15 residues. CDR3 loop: CASSLGGRLQETQYF. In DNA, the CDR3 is TGTGCCAGCAGCTTGGGCGGCCGACTCCAAGAGACCCAGTACTTC.

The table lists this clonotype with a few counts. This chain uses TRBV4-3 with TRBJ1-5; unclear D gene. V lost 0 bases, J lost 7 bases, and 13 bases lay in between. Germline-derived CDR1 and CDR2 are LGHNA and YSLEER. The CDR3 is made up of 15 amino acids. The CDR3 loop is CASSQDLAGRQPQHF. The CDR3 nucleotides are TGCGCCAGCAGCCAAGATCTGGCAGGTCGCCAGCCCCAGCATTTT.

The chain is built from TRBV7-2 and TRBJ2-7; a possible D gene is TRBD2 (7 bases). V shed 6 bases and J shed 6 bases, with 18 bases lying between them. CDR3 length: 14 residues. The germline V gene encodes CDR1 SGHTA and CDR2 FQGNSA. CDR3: CASRPRQGRGEQYF. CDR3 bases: TGTGCCAGCAGACCGCGTCAGGGGAGGGGCGAGCAGTACTTC.

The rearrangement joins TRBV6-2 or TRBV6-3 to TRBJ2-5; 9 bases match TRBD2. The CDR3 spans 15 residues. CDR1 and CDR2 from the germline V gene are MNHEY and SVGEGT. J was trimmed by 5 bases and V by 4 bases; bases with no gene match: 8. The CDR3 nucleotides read TGTGCCAGCAGTTCGAATAGCGGGAGAGGGGAGACCCAGTACTTC. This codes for CASSSNSGRGETQYF.

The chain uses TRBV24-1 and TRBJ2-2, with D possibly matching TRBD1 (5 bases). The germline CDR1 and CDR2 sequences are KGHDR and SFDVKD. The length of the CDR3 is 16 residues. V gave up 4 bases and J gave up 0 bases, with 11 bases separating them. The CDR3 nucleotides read TGTGCCACCAGTGACGACAGCCGCGCGAACACCGGGGAGCTGTTTTTT. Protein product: CATSDDSRANTGELFF.

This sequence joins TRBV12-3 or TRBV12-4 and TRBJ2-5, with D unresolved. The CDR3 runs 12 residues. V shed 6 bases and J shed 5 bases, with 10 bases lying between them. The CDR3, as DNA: TGTGCCAGCAGCCCCTTCGGGGAGACCCAGTACTTC. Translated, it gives CASSPFGETQYF.

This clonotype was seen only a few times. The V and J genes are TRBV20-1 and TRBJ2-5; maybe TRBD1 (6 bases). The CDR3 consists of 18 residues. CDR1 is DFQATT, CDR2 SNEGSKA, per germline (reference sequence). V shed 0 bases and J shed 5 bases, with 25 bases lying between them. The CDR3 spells CSARDPSGEYQYRETQYF. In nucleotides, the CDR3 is TGCAGTGCTAGAGATCCTTCAGGGGAATACCAGTATAGGGAGACCCAGTACTTC.

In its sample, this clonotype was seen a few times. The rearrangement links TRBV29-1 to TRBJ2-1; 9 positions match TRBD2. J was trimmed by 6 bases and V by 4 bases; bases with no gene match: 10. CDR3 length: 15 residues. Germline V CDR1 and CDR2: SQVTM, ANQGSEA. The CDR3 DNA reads TGCAGCGTTGTCTACCAGCTAGCGGGACCCAATGAGCAGTTCTTC. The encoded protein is CSVVYQLAGPNEQFF.

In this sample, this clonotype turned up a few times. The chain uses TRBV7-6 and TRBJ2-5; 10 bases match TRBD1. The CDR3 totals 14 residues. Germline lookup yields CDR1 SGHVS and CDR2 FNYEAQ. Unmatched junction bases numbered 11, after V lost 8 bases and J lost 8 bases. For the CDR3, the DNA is TGTGCCAGCCGGTCGACAGGGGGCTCCTCTACCCAGTACTTC. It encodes CASRSTGGSSTQYF.

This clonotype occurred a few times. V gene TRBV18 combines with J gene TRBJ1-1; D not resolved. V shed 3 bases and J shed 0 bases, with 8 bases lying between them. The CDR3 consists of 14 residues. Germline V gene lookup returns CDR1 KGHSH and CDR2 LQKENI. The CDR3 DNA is TGTGCCAGCTCACCCGCAAGGCTGAACACTGAAGCTTTCTTT. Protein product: CASSPARLNTEAFF.